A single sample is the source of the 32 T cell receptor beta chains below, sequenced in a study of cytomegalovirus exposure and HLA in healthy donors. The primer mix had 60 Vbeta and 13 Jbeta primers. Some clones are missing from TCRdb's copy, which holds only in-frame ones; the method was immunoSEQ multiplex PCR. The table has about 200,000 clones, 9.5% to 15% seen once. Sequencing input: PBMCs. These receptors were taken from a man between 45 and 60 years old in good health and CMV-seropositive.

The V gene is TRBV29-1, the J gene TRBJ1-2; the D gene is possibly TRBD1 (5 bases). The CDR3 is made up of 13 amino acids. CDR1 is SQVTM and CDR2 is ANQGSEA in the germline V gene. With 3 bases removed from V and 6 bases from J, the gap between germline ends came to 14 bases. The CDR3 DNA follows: TGCAGCGTTGATCGGGGGGAGGTGAATGGCTACACCTTC. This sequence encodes CSVDRGEVNGYTF.

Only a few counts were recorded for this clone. The CDR3 coding sequence is TGTGCCAGCAGCTTGGGCGGGCCTGGGGCCAACGTCCTGACTTTC. Encoded protein: CASSLGGPGANVLTF. This chain uses TRBV5-6 with TRBJ2-6; a possible D gene is TRBD2 (5 bases). This CDR3 contains 15 residues. Trimming left V 0 bases short and J 2 bases short, with 6 bases between. Germline V CDR1 and CDR2: SGHDT, YYEEEE.

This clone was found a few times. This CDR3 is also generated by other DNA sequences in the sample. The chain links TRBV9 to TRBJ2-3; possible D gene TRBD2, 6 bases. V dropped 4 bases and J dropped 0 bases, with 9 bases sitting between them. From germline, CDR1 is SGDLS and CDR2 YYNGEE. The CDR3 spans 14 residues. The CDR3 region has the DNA TGTGCCAGCAGCCAGGGACTTAGCACAGATACGCAGTATTTT. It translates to CASSQGLSTDTQYF.

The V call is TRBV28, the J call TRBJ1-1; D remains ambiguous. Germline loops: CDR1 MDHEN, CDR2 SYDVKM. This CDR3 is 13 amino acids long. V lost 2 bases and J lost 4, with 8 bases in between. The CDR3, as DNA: TGTGCCAGCAGTTTAAGGGAGAGCACTGAAGCTTTCTTT. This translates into CASSLRESTEAFF.

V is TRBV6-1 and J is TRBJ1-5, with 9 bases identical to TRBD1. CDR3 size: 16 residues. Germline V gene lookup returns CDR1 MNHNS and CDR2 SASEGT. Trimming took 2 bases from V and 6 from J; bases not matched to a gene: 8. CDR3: CASSERTGALGQPQHF. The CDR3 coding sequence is TGTGCCAGCAGTGAACGGACAGGGGCCCTCGGTCAGCCCCAGCATTTT.

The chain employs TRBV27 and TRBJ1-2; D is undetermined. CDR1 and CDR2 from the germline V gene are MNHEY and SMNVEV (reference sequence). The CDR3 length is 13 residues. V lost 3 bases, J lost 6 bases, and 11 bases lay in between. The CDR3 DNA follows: TGTGCCAGCAGTTTCCGGGGAAAGGATGGCTACACCTTC. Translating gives CASSFRGKDGYTF.

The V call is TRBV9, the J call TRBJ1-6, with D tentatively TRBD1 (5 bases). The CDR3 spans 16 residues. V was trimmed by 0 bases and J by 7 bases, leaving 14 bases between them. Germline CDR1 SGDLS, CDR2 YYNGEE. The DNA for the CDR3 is TGTGCCAGCAGCGTAGTTGTAGGGGCGGGGAATTCACCCCTCCACTTT. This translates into CASSVVVGAGNSPLHF.

The CDR3 DNA reads as TGCGCCAGCAGCTTGGTTGGCGGGGGCGGGTCCTACGAGCAGTACTTC. Its translation is CASSLVGGGGSYEQYF. The gene calls are TRBV5-1 and TRBJ2-7; possible D gene TRBD2, 7 bases. CDR3 size: 16 residues. CDR1 and CDR2 from the germline V gene are SGHRS and YFSETQ. V was trimmed by 0 bases and J by 1 base, leaving 14 bases between them.

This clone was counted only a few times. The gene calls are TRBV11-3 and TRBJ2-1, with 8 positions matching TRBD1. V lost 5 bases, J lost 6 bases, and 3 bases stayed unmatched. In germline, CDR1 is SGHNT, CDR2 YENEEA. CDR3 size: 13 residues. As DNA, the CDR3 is TGTGCCAGCAGCGTGACAGGGGCCAATGAGCAGTTCTTC. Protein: CASSVTGANEQFF.

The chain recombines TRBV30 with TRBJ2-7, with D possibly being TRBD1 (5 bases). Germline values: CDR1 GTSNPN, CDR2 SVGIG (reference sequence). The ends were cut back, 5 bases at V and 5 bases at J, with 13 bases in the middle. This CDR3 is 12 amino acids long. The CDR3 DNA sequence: TGTGCCTGGGGTGACAGTCCACACGAGCAGTACTTC. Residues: CAWGDSPHEQYF.

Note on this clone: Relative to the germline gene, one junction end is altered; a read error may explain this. CDR3: CASSPRFSSGGGTDKQYF. The CDR3 DNA is TGCGCCAGCAGCCCCCGTTTCTCTAGCGGGGGAGGAACAGATAAGCAGTATTTT. This rearrangement joins TRBV5-1 to TRBJ2-3, with 10 nucleotides matching TRBD2. Looked up from germline, CDR1 is SGHRS and CDR2 is YFSETQ. This CDR3 region has 18 residues.

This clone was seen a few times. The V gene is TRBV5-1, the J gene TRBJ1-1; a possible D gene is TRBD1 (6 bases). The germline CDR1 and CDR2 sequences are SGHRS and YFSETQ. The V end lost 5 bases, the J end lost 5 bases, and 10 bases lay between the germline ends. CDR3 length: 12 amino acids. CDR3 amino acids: CASSTQGTEAFF. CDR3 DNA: TGCGCCAGCAGTACCCAGGGGACTGAAGCTTTCTTT. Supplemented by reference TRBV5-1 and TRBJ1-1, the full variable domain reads KAGVTQTPRYLIKTRGQQVTLSCSPISGHRSVSWYQQTPGQGLQFLFEYFSETQRNKGNFPGRFSGRQFSNSRSEMNVSTLELGDSALYLCASSTQGTEAFFGQGTRLTVV.

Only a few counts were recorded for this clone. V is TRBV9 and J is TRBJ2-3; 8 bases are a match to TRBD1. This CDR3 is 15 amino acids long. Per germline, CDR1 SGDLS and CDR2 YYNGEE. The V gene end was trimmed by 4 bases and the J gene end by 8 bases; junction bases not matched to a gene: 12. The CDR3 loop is CASSLRTGQAGTQYF. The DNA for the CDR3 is TGTGCCAGCAGCCTCCGGACAGGGCAAGCGGGTACGCAGTATTTT.

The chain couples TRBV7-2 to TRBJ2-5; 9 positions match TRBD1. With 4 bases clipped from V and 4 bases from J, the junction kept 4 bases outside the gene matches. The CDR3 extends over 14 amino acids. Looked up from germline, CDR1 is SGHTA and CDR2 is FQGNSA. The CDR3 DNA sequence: TGTGCCAGCAGCTCCTCGGACAGGGGAGAGACCCAGTACTTC. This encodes CASSSSDRGETQYF.

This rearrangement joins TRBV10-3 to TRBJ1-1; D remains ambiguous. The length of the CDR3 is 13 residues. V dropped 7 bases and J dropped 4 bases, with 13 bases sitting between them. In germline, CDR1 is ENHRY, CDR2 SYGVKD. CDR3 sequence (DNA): TGTGCCATCAAGGCAGGCCCGAGCACTGAAGCTTTCTTT. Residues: CAIKAGPSTEAFF.

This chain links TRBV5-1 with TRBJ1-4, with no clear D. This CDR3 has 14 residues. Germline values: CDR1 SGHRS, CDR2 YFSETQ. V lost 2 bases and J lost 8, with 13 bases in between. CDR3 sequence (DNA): TGCGCCAGCAGCTTTGGCGTCCTAGGAGAAAAACTGTTTTTT. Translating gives CASSFGVLGEKLFF.

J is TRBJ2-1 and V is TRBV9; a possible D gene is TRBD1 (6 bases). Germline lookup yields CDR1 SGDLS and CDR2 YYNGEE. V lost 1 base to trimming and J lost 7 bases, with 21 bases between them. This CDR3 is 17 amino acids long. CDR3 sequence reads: CASSVIETGYTVNEQFF. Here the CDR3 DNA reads TGTGCCAGCAGCGTAATTGAAACAGGGTATACAGTTAATGAGCAGTTCTTC. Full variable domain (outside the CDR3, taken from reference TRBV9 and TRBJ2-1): DSGVTQTPKHLITATGQRVTLRCSPRSGDLSVYWYQQSLDQGLQFLIQYYNGEERAKGNILERFSAQQFPDLHSELNLSSLELGDSALYFCASSVIETGYTVNEQFFGPGTRLTVL.

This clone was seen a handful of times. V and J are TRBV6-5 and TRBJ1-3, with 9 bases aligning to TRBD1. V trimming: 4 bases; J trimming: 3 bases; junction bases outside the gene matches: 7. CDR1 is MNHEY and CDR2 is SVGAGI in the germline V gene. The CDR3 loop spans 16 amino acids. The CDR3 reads CASSFLGQGLGNTIYF. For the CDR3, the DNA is TGTGCCAGCAGTTTTTTAGGACAGGGGCTTGGAAACACCATATATTTT.

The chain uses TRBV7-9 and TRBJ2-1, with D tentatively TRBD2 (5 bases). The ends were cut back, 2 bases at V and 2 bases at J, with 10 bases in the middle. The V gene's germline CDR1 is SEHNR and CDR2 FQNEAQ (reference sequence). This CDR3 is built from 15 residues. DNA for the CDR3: TGTGCCAGCAGCTTACGGGGTGAAACCTACAATGAGCAGTTCTTC. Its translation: CASSLRGETYNEQFF.

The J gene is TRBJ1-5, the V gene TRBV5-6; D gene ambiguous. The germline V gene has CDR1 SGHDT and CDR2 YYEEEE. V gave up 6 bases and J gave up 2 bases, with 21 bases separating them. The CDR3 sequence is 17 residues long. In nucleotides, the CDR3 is TGTGCCAGCATCCCTAAGTTCCCCGGCGGGGGCAATCAGCCCCAGCATTTT. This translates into CASIPKFPGGGNQPQHF.

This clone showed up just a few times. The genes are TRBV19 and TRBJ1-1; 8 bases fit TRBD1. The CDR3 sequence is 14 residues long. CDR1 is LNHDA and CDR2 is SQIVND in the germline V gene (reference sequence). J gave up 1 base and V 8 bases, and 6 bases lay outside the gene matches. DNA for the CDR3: TGTGCCAGTGCCACCGGGACAGGGAACACTGAAGCTTTCTTT. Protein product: CASATGTGNTEAFF.

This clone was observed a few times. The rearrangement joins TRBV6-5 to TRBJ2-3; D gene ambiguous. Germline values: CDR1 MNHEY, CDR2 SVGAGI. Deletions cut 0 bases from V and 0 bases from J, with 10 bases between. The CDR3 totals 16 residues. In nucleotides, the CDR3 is TGTGCCAGCAGTTACTCGAAATCACGGAGCACAGATACGCAGTATTTT. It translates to CASSYSKSRSTDTQYF.

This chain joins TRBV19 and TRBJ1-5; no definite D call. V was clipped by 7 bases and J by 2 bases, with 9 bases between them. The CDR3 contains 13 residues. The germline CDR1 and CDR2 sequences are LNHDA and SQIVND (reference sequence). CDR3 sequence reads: CASTPQRNQPQHF. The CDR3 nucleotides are TGTGCCAGTACCCCACAGCGCAATCAGCCCCAGCATTTT.

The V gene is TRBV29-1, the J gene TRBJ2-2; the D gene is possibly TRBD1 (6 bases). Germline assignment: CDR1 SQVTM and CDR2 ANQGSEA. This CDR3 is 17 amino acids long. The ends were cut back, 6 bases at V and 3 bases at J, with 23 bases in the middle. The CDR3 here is CSVATPLRDTDTGELFF. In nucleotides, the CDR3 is TGCAGCGTCGCAACACCACTACGGGACACGGACACCGGGGAGCTGTTTTTT.

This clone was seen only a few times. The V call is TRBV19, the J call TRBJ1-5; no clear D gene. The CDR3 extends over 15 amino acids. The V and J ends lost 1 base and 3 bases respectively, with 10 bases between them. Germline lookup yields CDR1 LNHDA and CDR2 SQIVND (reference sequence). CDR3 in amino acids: CASSIGQRTNQPQHF. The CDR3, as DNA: TGTGCCAGTAGTATAGGGCAGCGTACCAATCAGCCCCAGCATTTT.

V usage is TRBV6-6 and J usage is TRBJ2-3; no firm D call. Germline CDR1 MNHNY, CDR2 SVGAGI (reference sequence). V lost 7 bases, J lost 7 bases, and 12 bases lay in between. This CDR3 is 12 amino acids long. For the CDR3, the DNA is TGTGCCAGCACCCGAGAGAGGTATACGCAGTATTTT. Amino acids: CASTRERYTQYF.

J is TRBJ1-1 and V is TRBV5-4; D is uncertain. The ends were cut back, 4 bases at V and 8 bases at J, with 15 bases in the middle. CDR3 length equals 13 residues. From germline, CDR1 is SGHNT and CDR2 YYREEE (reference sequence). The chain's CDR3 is CASSGVGGEEAFF. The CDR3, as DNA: TGTGCCAGCAGCGGGGTCGGTGGGGAGGAAGCTTTCTTT. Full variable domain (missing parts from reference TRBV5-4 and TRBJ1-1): ETGVTQSPTHLIKTRGQQVTLRCSSQSGHNTVSWYQQALGQGPQFIFQYYREEENGRGNFPPRFSGLQFPNYSSELNVNALELDDSALYLCASSGVGGEEAFFGQGTRLTVV.

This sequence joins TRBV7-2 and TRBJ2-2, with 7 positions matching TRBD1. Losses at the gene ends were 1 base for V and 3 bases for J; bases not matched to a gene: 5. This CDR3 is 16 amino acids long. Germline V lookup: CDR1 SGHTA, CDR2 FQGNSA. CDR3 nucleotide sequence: TGTGCCAGCAGCTTAGTTCCAGGGGGAGACACCGGGGAGCTGTTTTTT. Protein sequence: CASSLVPGGDTGELFF.

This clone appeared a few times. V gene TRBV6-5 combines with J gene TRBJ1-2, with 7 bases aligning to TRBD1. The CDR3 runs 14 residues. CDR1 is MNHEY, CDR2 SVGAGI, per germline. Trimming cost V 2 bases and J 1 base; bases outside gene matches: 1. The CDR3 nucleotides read TGTGCCAGCAGTTACCGGACAGGTAACTATGGCTACACCTTC. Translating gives CASSYRTGNYGYTF.

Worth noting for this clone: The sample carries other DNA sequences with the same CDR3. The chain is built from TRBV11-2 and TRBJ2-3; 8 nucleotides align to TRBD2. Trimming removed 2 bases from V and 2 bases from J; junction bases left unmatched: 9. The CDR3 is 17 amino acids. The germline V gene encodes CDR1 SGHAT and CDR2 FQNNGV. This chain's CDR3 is CASSLMVGRAYTDTQYF. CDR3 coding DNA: TGTGCCAGCAGCTTAATGGTCGGGAGGGCATACACAGATACGCAGTATTTT.

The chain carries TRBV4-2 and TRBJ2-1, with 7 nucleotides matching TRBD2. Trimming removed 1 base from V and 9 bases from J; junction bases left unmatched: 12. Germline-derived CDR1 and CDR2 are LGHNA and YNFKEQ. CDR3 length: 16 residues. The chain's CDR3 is CASSQGEAGGGGEQFF. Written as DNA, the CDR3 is TGTGCCAGCAGCCAAGGGGAAGCGGGCGGCGGGGGTGAGCAGTTCTTC.

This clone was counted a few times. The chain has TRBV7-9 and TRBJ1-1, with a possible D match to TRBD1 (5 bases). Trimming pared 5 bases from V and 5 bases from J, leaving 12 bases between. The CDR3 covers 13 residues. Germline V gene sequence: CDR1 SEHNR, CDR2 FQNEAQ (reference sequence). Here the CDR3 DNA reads TGTGCCAGCAGCCAATGGACACGTACTGAAGCTTTCTTT. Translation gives CASSQWTRTEAFF.